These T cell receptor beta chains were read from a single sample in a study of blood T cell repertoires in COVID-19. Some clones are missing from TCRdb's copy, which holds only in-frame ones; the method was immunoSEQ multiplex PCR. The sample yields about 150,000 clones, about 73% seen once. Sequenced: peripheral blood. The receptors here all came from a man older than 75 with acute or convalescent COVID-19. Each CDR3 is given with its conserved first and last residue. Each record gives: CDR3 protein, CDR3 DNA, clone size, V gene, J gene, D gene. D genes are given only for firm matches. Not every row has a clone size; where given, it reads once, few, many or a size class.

CASILVPRETQYF	TGTGCCAGCATCTTAGTCCCTCGGGAGACCCAGTACTTC	NA	TRBV7-2	TRBJ2-5	NA
CASSLWGGAQADTQYF	TGCGCCAGCAGCTTGTGGGGTGGGGCACAGGCAGATACGCAGTATTTT	NA	TRBV5-1	TRBJ2-3	NA
CASSLRFTDKAFF	TGTGCCAGCAGCTTAAGGTTCACAGACAAAGCTTTCTTT	NA	TRBV7-2	TRBJ1-1	NA
CAWSRGQPQHF	TGTGCCTGGAGTAGGGGTCAGCCCCAGCATTTT	NA	TRBV30	TRBJ1-5	NA
CASSQLTGGDSPLHF	TGTGCCAGTAGTCAACTGACAGGGGGGGATTCACCCCTCCACTTT	NA	TRBV19	TRBJ1-6	TRBD1
CASSPRQGSSAFF	TGTGCCAGCAGCCCCCGACAGGGGTCGTCAGCTTTCTTT	NA	TRBV7-9	TRBJ1-1	TRBD1
CASTIAGGRETQYF	TGTGCCAGCACAATAGCGGGGGGGCGTGAGACCCAGTACTTC	NA	TRBV19	TRBJ2-5	TRBD2
CATSANTGELFF	TGTGCCACCAGTGCTAACACCGGGGAGCTGTTTTTT	few	TRBV24-1	TRBJ2-2	NA
CSVEGHGNQPQHF	TGCAGCGTTGAAGGGCATGGCAATCAGCCCCAGCATTTT	few	TRBV29-1	TRBJ1-5	NA
CASSLPSGEDTQYF	TGCGCCAGCAGCTTGCCCAGCGGGGAAGATACGCAGTATTTT	NA	TRBV5-1	TRBJ2-3	TRBD2
CATSGVGQGEQYF	TGTGCCACCAGCGGGGTTGGACAGGGCGAGCAGTACTTC	NA	TRBV15	TRBJ2-7	TRBD1
CASTPGGTVQETQYF	TGTGCCAGCACCCCCGGAGGGACGGTACAAGAGACCCAGTACTTC	NA	TRBV28	TRBJ2-5	NA
CATAPDRPYGYTF	TGTGCCACCGCTCCCGACAGACCCTATGGCTACACCTTC	NA	TRBV19	TRBJ1-2	NA
CASSIQGDGYTF	TGTGCCAGCAGTATACAGGGGGATGGCTACACCTTC	NA	TRBV12-3/TRBV12-4	TRBJ1-2	TRBD1
CASSGRTGENTEAFF	TGTGCCAGCAGTGGAAGGACAGGGGAAAACACTGAAGCTTTCTTT	few	TRBV6-2/TRBV6-3	TRBJ1-1	TRBD1
CASSQTGTGGARDGYTF	TGCGCCAGCAGCCAAACCGGGACAGGGGGCGCCCGGGATGGCTACACCTTC	NA	TRBV4-1	TRBJ1-2	TRBD1
CASSPGEEQPQHF	TGTGCCAGCTCACCAGGGGAGGAACAGCCCCAGCATTTT	NA	TRBV18	TRBJ1-5	NA
CASSSTRASTDTQYF	TGTGCCAGCAGTAGTACCAGGGCGAGCACAGATACGCAGTATTTT	NA	TRBV27	TRBJ2-3	NA
CASRRTGDTGELFF	TGTGCCAGCAGACGGACAGGGGACACCGGGGAGCTGTTTTTT	once	TRBV13	TRBJ2-2	TRBD1
CASSLAAGVNEQFF	TGTGCCAGCAGCTTAGCCGCAGGGGTAAATGAGCAGTTCTTC	few	TRBV7-2	TRBJ2-1	NA